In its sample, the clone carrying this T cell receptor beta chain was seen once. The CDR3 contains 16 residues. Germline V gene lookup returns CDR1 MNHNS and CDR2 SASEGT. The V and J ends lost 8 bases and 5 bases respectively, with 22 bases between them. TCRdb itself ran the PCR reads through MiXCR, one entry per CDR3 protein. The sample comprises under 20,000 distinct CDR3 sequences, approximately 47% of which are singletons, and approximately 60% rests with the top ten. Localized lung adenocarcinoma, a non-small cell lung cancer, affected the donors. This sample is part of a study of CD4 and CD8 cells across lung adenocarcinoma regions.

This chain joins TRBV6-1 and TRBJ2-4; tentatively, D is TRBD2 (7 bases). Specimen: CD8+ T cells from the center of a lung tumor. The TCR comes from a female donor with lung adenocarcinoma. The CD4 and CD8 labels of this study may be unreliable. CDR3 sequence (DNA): TGTGCCAGCGGGAGGGGGGGTAGCTGTGACCAAAACATTCAGTACTTC. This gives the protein CASGRGGSCDQNIQYF.